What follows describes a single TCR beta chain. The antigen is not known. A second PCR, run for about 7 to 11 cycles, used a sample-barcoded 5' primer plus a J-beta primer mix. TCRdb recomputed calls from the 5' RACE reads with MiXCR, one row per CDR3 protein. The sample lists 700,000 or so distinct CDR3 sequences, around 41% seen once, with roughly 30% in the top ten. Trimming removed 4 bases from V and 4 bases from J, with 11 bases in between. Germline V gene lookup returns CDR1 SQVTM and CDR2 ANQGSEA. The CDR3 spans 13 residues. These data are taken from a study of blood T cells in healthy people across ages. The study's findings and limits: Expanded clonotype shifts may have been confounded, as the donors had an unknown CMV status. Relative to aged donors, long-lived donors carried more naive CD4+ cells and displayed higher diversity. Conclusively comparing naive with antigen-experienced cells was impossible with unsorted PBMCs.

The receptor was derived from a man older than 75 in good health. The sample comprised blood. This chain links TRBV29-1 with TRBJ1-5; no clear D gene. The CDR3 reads CSVGGWANQPQHF. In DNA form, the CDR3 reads TGCAGCGTTGGCGGGTGGGCGAATCAGCCCCAGCATTTT.